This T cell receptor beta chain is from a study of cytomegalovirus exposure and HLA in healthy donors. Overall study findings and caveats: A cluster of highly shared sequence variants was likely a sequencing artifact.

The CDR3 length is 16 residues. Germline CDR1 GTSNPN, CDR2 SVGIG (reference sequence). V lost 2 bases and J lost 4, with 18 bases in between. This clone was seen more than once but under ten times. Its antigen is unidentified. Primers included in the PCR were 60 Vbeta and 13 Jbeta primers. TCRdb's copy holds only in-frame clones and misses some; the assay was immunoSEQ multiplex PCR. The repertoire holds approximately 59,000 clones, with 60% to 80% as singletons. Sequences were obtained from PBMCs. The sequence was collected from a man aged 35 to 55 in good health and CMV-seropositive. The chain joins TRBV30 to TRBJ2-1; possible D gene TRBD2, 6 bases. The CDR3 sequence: CAWSRTREAQYNEQFF. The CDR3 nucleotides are TGTGCCTGGAGTCGAACCAGGGAGGCCCAATACAATGAGCAGTTCTTC.